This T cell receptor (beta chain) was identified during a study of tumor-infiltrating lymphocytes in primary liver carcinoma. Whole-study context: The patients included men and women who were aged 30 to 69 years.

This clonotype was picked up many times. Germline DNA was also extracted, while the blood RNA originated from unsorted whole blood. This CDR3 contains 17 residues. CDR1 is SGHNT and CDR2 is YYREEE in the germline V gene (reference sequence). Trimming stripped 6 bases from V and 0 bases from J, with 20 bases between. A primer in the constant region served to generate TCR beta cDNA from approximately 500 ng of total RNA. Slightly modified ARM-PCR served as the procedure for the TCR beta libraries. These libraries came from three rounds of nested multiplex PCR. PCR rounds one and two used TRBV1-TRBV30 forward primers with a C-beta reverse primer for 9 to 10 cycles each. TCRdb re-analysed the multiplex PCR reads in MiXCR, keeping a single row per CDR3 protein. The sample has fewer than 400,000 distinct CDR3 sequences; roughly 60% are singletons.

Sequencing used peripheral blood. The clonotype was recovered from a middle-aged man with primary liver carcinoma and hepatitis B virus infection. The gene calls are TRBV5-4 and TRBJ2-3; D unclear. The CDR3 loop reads CASINRASGTSTDTQYF. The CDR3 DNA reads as TGTGCCAGCATTAACAGAGCCTCCGGAACTAGCACAGATACGCAGTATTTT. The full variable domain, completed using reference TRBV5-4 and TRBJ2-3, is ETGVTQSPTHLIKTRGQQVTLRCSSQSGHNTVSWYQQALGQGPQFIFQYYREEENGRGNFPPRFSGLQFPNYSSELNVNALELDDSALYLCASINRASGTSTDTQYFGPGTRLTVL.